A selection of T cell receptor beta chains follows, all from one sample in a study of identical twins. TCRdb re-called the 5' RACE reads with MiXCR, one entry per CDR3 protein. The data hold a few hundred thousand distinct CDR3 sequences, with more than 9% observed a single time. Sequences were obtained from memory T cells sorted from blood. Receptor source: a middle-aged man in good health. CDR3s include the opening cysteine and the closing phenylalanine or tryptophan. The D gene is left open where the match is weak. Clone size, where shown, is once, few, many, or a class for clones that have expanded.

v_gene	j_gene	abundance	d_gene	CDR3nt	CDR3aa
TRBV12-3/TRBV12-4	TRBJ2-7	.	TRBD1	TGTGCCAGCAGTCCCGGGACAGGAACCTACGAGCAGTACTTC	CASSPGTGTYEQYF
TRBV7-3	TRBJ2-3	many	.	TGTGCCAGCAGCCCCATCTCGGGGTGGGGAACAGATACGCAGTATTTT	CASSPISGWGTDTQYF
TRBV3-1	TRBJ2-4	many	.	TGTGCCAGCAGCCAAGGTGGGACAATCGCCAAAAACATTCAGTACTTC	CASSQGGTIAKNIQYF
TRBV20-1	TRBJ2-3	many	.	TGCAGTGCTAATCCGGCCCTCGGAGATACGCAGTATTTT	CSANPALGDTQYF
TRBV12-3/TRBV12-4	TRBJ2-1	many	TRBD2	TGTGCCAGCAGTTTTCTAGCGGGGGGGTACAATGAGCAGTTCTTC	CASSFLAGGYNEQFF
TRBV19	TRBJ2-2	few	.	TGTGCCAGTAGTATAGACGACGGGGAGCTGTTTTTT	CASSIDDGELFF
TRBV10-3	TRBJ1-2	many	TRBD1	TGTGCCATCAGTGCTGGACAGGGGCTCTATGGCTACACCTTC	CAISAGQGLYGYTF
TRBV11-2	TRBJ2-2	many	.	TGTGCCAGCAGCTTAACAGAGTCCGGGGAGCTGTTTTTT	CASSLTESGELFF
TRBV12-3/TRBV12-4	TRBJ2-1	.	TRBD2	TGTGCCAGCAGCCGGGGACTAGCGGATGAGCAGTTCTTC	CASSRGLADEQFF
TRBV7-2	TRBJ2-5	once	TRBD1	TGTGCCAGCAGCTTATTCTGGACCGGGACAGGGCAAGAGACCCAGTACTTC	CASSLFWTGTGQETQYF
TRBV29-1	TRBJ1-5	many	.	TGCAGCGTTGGTCAGAGTCAAAATCAGCCCCAGCATTTT	CSVGQSQNQPQHF
TRBV12-3/TRBV12-4	TRBJ1-2	many	TRBD1	TGTGCCAGCAGTCCCGCGAGGACAGGGGGCTACACCTTC	CASSPARTGGYTF
TRBV7-2	TRBJ1-1	many	TRBD1	TGTGCCAGCGTACGGGACAGGGGGTCGGGTGAAGCTTTCTTT	CASVRDRGSGEAFF
TRBV6-5	TRBJ2-3	.	TRBD2	TGTGCCAGCAGTTACTGGACTAGCGGGGGGCCTTTCACAGATACGCAGTATTTT	CASSYWTSGGPFTDTQYF
TRBV6-2/TRBV6-3	TRBJ2-5	.	TRBD2	TGTGCCAGCAGTTACTTGGGACTAGCGCAAGAGACCCAGTACTTC	CASSYLGLAQETQYF
TRBV5-5	TRBJ2-1	.	.	TGTGCCAGCAGCCTAAGTATTACCGGGGGCGGGGGTAGTGAGCAGTTCTTC	CASSLSITGGGGSEQFF
TRBV19	TRBJ1-1	.	.	TGTGCCAGTCATCACAGGGTTCAGAACACTGAAGCTTTCTTT	CASHHRVQNTEAFF
TRBV11-2	TRBJ2-1	many	.	TGTGCCAGCAGCTTAGAGTGGAACTACAATGAGCAGTTCTTC	CASSLEWNYNEQFF
TRBV12-3/TRBV12-4	TRBJ1-3	few	.	TGTGCCAGCAGTTGGGGGAGCAACACCATATATTTT	CASSWGSNTIYF
TRBV5-6	TRBJ1-5	.	.	TGTGCCAGCAGCCGGGGTTTGGGTTCGGGTCAGCCCCAGCATTTT	CASSRGLGSGQPQHF
TRBV5-1	TRBJ1-6	.	.	TGCGCCAGCAGCTTGGGTCAGCATGCCGCTTCACCCCTCCACTTT	CASSLGQHAASPLHF
TRBV6-4	TRBJ1-1	many	TRBD1	TGTGCCAGCAGTCTGGGACAGGAGAACACTGAAGCTTTCTTT	CASSLGQENTEAFF
TRBV4-2	TRBJ2-1	many	.	TGTGCCAGCAGCCATAACCGGGACGGACCCAATGAGCAGTTCTTC	CASSHNRDGPNEQFF
TRBV28	TRBJ1-5	.	.	TGTGCCAGCAGTCTCGCGAGTCAGCCCCAGCATTTT	CASSLASQPQHF
TRBV2	TRBJ2-1	.	.	TGTGCCAGCAGTGGGATCGGGCGCTCAAAGAGCTACAATGAGCAGTTCTTC	CASSGIGRSKSYNEQFF
TRBV20-1	TRBJ2-3	.	.	TGCAGTGCACGACCGACCGGTGCTAGCACAGATACGCAGTATTTT	CSARPTGASTDTQYF
TRBV4-1	TRBJ1-4	few	TRBD1	TGCGCCAGCAGGGGGACAGTCCCGCCTAATGAAAAACTGTTTTTT	CASRGTVPPNEKLFF
TRBV3-1	TRBJ2-7	.	TRBD2	TGTGCCAGCAGCCAAGGAGTGGGGACTAGCGGGAGGCGGGCCTACGAGCAGTACTTC	CASSQGVGTSGRRAYEQYF
TRBV20-1	TRBJ2-5	.	.	TGCAGTGCTAGAGGCGCCGTGGGGGGCCTTTCCTCGGGCCAAGAGACCCAGTACTTC	CSARGAVGGLSSGQETQYF
TRBV29-1	TRBJ2-7	few	TRBD1	TGCAGCGTTGCCGGAAATCCCCGGGACAGGGGTAGCTACGAGCAGTACTTC	CSVAGNPRDRGSYEQYF
TRBV6-6	TRBJ1-2	.	.	TGTGCCAGCAGAGAACCGGAGAGTGGCTACACCTTC	CASREPESGYTF
TRBV27	TRBJ1-1	.	.	TGTGCCAGCAGTCCAGGGCGATTAGGCACTGAAGCTTTCTTT	CASSPGRLGTEAFF
TRBV20-1	TRBJ2-7	.	TRBD2	TGCAGTGCTACAACTAGCGGCCCCTACGAGCAGTACTTC	CSATTSGPYEQYF
TRBV6-5	TRBJ1-1	many	.	TGTGCCAGCAGATCTAACACTGAAGCTTTCTTT	CASRSNTEAFF
TRBV20-1	TRBJ1-5	.	.	TGCAGTGCTAGCTCGGGGGATCAGCCCCAGCATTTT	CSASSGDQPQHF
TRBV29-1	TRBJ1-2	few	.	TGCAGCGTTCCCCCAGAAGGTGGCTATGGCTACACCTTC	CSVPPEGGYGYTF
TRBV2	TRBJ2-5	few	.	TGTGCCAGCAGCGAGGACAGCCATCAAGAGACCCAGTACTTC	CASSEDSHQETQYF
TRBV10-3	TRBJ2-3	many	TRBD2	TGTGCCATCAGGTCCTCCTGGGGGGGTTCAGATACGCAGTATTTT	CAIRSSWGGSDTQYF
TRBV6-1	TRBJ2-2	many	TRBD2	TGTGCCAGCAGGCCCACGCTAGCGGGGGTCACCGGGGAGCTGTTTTTT	CASRPTLAGVTGELFF
TRBV5-1	TRBJ2-2	.	.	TGCGCCAGCAGCTTAGCGCGTAGCGGCGGCGCCGGGGAGCTGTTTTTT	CASSLARSGGAGELFF
TRBV28	TRBJ2-3	many	.	TGTGCCAGCAGTTCTACCTGGGGTACGCAGTATTTT	CASSSTWGTQYF